This note documents a single T cell receptor (beta chain) sequence. The data were taken from a study of blood T cells in healthy people across ages. Trimming cost V 0 bases and J 8 bases, with 14 bases left between them. This CDR3 has 14 amino acids. In germline, CDR1 is GTSNPN, CDR2 SVGIG (reference sequence). Next came a second PCR, run for about 6 to 12 cycles, which used a sample-barcoded 5' primer along with a J-beta primer mix. One entry per CDR3 protein results from TCRdb running MiXCR on the 5' RACE reads. The sample lists fewer than 1,000,000 distinct CDR3 sequences, around 45% occurring once.

What was sequenced was blood. V and J are TRBV30 and TRBJ2-1; possibly TRBD2 for D (5 bases). The TCR originated in a man aged 60-69 years in good health. The CDR3 region is CAWSVLVGSDEQFF. The CDR3 nucleotides read TGTGCCTGGAGTGTACTAGTAGGTTCGGATGAGCAGTTCTTC. The full variable domain, its missing parts supplied by reference TRBV30 and TRBJ2-1, is SQTIHQWPATLVQPVGSPLSLECTVEGTSNPNLYWYRQAAGRGLQLLFYSVGIGQISSEVPQNLSASRPQDRQFILSSKKLLLSDSGFYLCAWSVLVGSDEQFFGPGTRLTVL.